The clone carrying this T cell receptor beta chain appeared a few times. Over several immunoSEQ plates, each subset's genomic DNA was distributed in even portions. Each unsorted PBMC replicate got 300 ng genomic DNA, roughly 30,000 genomes. Ten immunoSEQ deep assay plates held the unsorted PBMC DNA. Here immunoSEQ multiplex PCR was the method, and the copy in TCRdb shows in-frame clones only, minus some. This sample has fewer than 650,000 clones, with 60% to 85% found just once. The data originate from a study of shared clonotypes between healthy human individuals. The germline V gene encodes CDR1 GTSNPN and CDR2 SVGIG (reference sequence). The CDR3 runs to 16 residues. The V segment lost 2 bases and the J segment 6 bases; nucleotides outside the gene matches: 9.

This receptor was obtained from a woman aged 40 to 50 in good health. Some clones in this sample may be carry-over from other donors' samples. The chain is built from TRBV30 and TRBJ2-4; 11 bases line up with TRBD2. Sequenced sample: PBMCs. DNA for the CDR3: TGTGCCTGGAGTTTCAGACTAGCGGGAACATCAAACATTCAGTACTTC. As protein: CAWSFRLAGTSNIQYF.